This TCR beta chain was recorded in a study of T cell clusters in autoimmune cytopenias. TRB amplification used around 0.25 ug of peripheral blood genomic DNA. The CDR3 extends over 14 amino acids. Germline loops: CDR1 MNHNS, CDR2 SASEGT. Its frequency marks this clonotype as medium-sized. TRB was amplified by touch-down multiplex PCR, primer pools A and B combined. TCRdb re-called the multiplex PCR reads and shows each CDR3 protein once, DNA omitted. The sample totals about 2,800 distinct CDR3 sequences. The sample taken for sequencing was peripheral blood. This receptor was obtained from a human donor with an autoimmune cytopenia or autoimmune hepatitis (not recorded which). The chain employs TRBV6-1 and TRBJ2-5. CDR3 loop: CASSEEWIQETQYF.